These T cell receptor beta chains were read from a single sample in a study of blood T cell repertoires in COVID-19. Clones were sequenced by immunoSEQ multiplex PCR, and TCRdb holds only the in-frame ones, with some missing. The sample holds around 99,000 clones; over 75% are singletons and the top ten take about 7%. Sequencing used peripheral blood. These receptors all stem from a woman in her 50s with acute or convalescent COVID-19. CDR3s include the opening cysteine and the closing phenylalanine or tryptophan. D genes are given only for firm matches. The size entry is marked missing in some rows and otherwise reads once, few, many or a size class.

V gene	clone size	D gene	J gene	CDR3 protein
TRBV19	-	TRBD1	TRBJ1-6	CASSSGTGSSSPLHF
TRBV5-1	-	-	TRBJ1-4	CASSSSGSTNEKLFF
TRBV28	-	-	TRBJ1-5	CASSAPWGRGNQPQHF
TRBV16	-	-	TRBJ2-5	CASSPRDTLQETQYF
TRBV5-1	-	-	TRBJ1-2	CASSSQPLNRDGYTF
TRBV5-6	-	-	TRBJ2-7	CASTDGQGGFYEQYF
TRBV3-1/TRBV3-2	-	-	TRBJ1-1	CASSQREPNREAFF
TRBV5-4	once	TRBD1	TRBJ1-4	CASSRTGNNEKLFF
TRBV15	few	TRBD1	TRBJ1-2	CATSRPTGNYGYTF
TRBV21-1	-	-	TRBJ1-4	CASSKVQPEKLFF
TRBV30	-	-	TRBJ1-3	CAWKMTPGQSSGNTIYF
TRBV5-1	-	-	TRBJ2-7	CASSLAGSYEQYF
TRBV6-5	-	TRBD2	TRBJ2-1	CASSTGLAGGNEQFF
TRBV5-4	-	-	TRBJ2-2	CASSPPGSGELFF
TRBV29-1	-	-	TRBJ1-1	CSVIHRDTEAFF
TRBV7-2	-	-	TRBJ2-5	CASSPQAETQYF
TRBV2	-	TRBD1	TRBJ1-1	CASSKDRGVAGAEAFF
TRBV28	-	-	TRBJ1-6	CASSLYNSPLHF
TRBV4-1	-	TRBD1	TRBJ1-4	CASSQEPGTGVEKLFF
TRBV19	-	-	TRBJ2-7	CASSMGGLGVYEQYF
TRBV2	few	-	TRBJ2-1	CASRPLRGSYNEQFF
TRBV18	-	TRBD1	TRBJ1-1	CASSPDWGQPEAFF
TRBV5-5	-	-	TRBJ1-2	CASSMSPGEGYGYTF
TRBV7-2	-	-	TRBJ2-7	CASSFLGSSSYEQYF
TRBV3-1/TRBV3-2	-	-	TRBJ1-3	CASSQDVQGNTIYF
TRBV5-6	-	-	TRBJ1-5	CASSVQVYSNQPQHF
TRBV19	few	TRBD1	TRBJ1-1	CASSPSTGRFAAFF
TRBV19	-	-	TRBJ1-3	CASTTGSSGNTIYF
TRBV2	few	-	TRBJ1-2	CASSPKGTFGYTF
TRBV5-8	-	-	TRBJ2-6	CASSLRGTGANVLTF
TRBV3-1/TRBV3-2	-	-	TRBJ2-7	CASSQIREQYF
TRBV6-5	-	TRBD1	TRBJ2-7	CASRRTGGYEQYF
TRBV5-6	few	-	TRBJ1-5	CASSSGGGNQPQHF
TRBV3-1/TRBV3-2	-	-	TRBJ2-3	CASSQRSGTDTQYF
TRBV10-3	-	TRBD1	TRBJ1-1	CAARQGASTEAFF
TRBV2	-	TRBD1	TRBJ1-4	CASTRQGVNEKLFF